Listed here is a single T cell receptor beta chain. This clonotype has a handful of counts. Its specific antigen is unknown. No quality values exist for individual bases; no much larger clone is one base distant. The CDR3 covers 17 residues, taking in both the cysteine and the phenylalanine. The CDR3 DNA has 51 bases and is translated from base 1. CDR1 and CDR2, looked up from the germline V gene (reference sequence), are SEHNR and FQNEAQ. V ends up 5 bases short and J 8 bases short, with an unmatched junction base count of 17. Donors were under 40 systemically healthy Caucasian individuals from Russia aged roughly 6 to 90 years. Each donor gave ten milliliters of peripheral blood, collected into EDTA-treated Vacutainer tubes. Ficoll-Paque density-gradient centrifugation was used to isolate PBMCs, with at least 6.5 million per sample. Total RNA, at least 6 micrograms per sample, was extracted from PBMCs with Trizol reagent. The percentages of naive CD45RAhigh/CD27high T cells were determined by flow cytometry on a PBMC aliquot from every donor.

These data are taken from a study of blood T cells in healthy people across ages (dated by TCRdb to the mid-2010s). As for the study more broadly: Template switching captured roughly one uniquely barcoded TCR beta cDNA molecule per two T cells in model experiments. Age-related changes in TCR beta repertoire diversity were measured in the study by deep sequencing normalized with unique cDNA molecular identifiers. The donors were divided into four age groups: young (average approximately 17 years), middle-aged (approximately 39), aged (approximately 59) and long-lived (approximately 74). To avoid experimental bias, donors of different ages were distributed randomly across sequencing lanes. Using the same blood draw, the study looked at two additional independent replicas of 1 million unique cDNA reads for two donors, one aged 18 to 30 and the other aged 80 or older.

The library was obtained by 5' RACE. A second PCR of about 6 to 12 cycles was run with a J-beta primer mix and a sample-barcoded 5' primer. Each TCR beta cDNA molecule received a unique molecular identifier from a template-switch 5' adaptor carrying 12 random nucleotides. Each sample yielded at least 2.5 million CDR3-containing paired-end reads. First-strand cDNA was synthesized from all RNA with the Mint cDNA synthesis kit, primed by a TRBC-specific oligonucleotide. Following uracil-DNA glycosylase treatment, all cDNA underwent a first 18-cycle PCR with the universal primers M1SS and BC2_uni_R. The original methods were these. For normalization, 1 million high-quality reads were randomly selected from each sample, with every read carrying a distinct molecular identifier. Reads with shared molecular identifiers were discarded instead of being binned into consensus sequences. CDR3 identification, clonotype clustering and error correction used MiTCR with a Q25 quality threshold and the strictest error-elimination algorithm. Lower-bound total TCR beta diversity was estimated with a nonparametric unseen species model using Euler transformation. Using fastp at Q25 and MiXCR, TCRdb reprocessed the public reads and kept productive beta chains. Merged by CDR3 protein, the rows form single entries marked with the most common genes and DNA. The authors' filters were not applied to this entry. The sample contains 1.5 million to 2 million distinct CDR3 sequences, more than 35% of them found a single time. The ten largest clones capture under 25% of the sample.

What the work shows at the level of the full study, not this receptor alone: Estimates of total diversity from one million sequenced T cells were regarded as lower bounds and underestimates. As age increased, observed TCR beta diversity per million T cells dropped in a roughly linear way, and a significant reduction was already evident by age 40. Donor CMV infection status was unknown, potentially confounding age-related changes in expanded clonotypes. A strong correlation was found between observed TCR beta diversity and the percentage of naive T cells measured by flow cytometry. Because profiling used bulk unsorted PBMCs, naive and antigen-experienced compartments could not be compared conclusively. Compared with the aged group, the long-lived group had more naive CD4+ T cells, fewer expanded clones and increased TCR diversity, a pattern suggesting age selection.

The sample consisted of blood. This sequence was found in a human donor in good health. The chain is assembled from TRBV7-9 and TRBJ2-1; the junction holds 8 bases that match TRBD1. The DNA reads as follows: TGTGCCAGCAGCCCCGAGACGGACAGGGCTTTCGGCGATGAGCAGTTCTTC. It translates to CASSPETDRAFGDEQFF. Where the CDR3 stops, the reference TRBV7-9 and TRBJ2-1 genes take over; the full variable domain is DTGVSQNPRHKITKRGQNVTFRCDPISEHNRLYWYRQTLGQGPEFLTYFQNEAQLEKSRLLSDRFSAERPKGSFSTLEIQRTEQGDSAMYLCASSPETDRAFGDEQFFGPGTRLTVL.